This section outlines one T cell receptor beta chain sequence together with its context. The antigen is not known. The sample comes from a study of beta chain features in type 1 diabetes. Study results and caveats: Type 1 diabetes patients showed a moderate but significant shortening of TCRB CDR3s in all four CD4+ subsets. At VDJ recombination sites, type 1 diabetes patients had fewer insertions and more deleted nucleotides. Equally in patients and controls, PCR might preferentially amplify shorter templates. A greater similarity of naive, central memory and Treg TCRB repertoires was seen among patients than among healthy donors.

Reverse transcription of all isolated RNA meant that expressed TCRB transcripts were sequenced. Clones were read by immunoSEQ multiplex PCR, and TCRdb kept only the in-frame ones, dropping some. Of roughly 38,000 clones detected, 65% to 70% appear once; the ten largest clones hold more than 1.5%. V trimming: 5 bases; J trimming: 2 bases; junction bases outside the gene matches: 9. This CDR3 has 17 residues. Germline CDR1 is LNHDA and CDR2 is SQIVND (reference sequence). Sequenced input: Tregs from blood. The chain couples TRBV19 to TRBJ2-6, with 7 nucleotides matching TRBD2. The source of this sequence is a young man with type 1 diabetes. Some clones in this sample may be carry-over from other donors' samples. The CDR3 is CASSPPWGGAGANVLTF. In nucleotides, the CDR3 is TGTGCCAGTAGTCCACCCTGGGGGGGAGCTGGGGCCAACGTCCTGACTTTC.